This is a list of T cell receptor beta chains from one sample in a study of T cells in Graves' hyperthyroidism and ophthalmopathy. MiXCR, applied by TCRdb to the multiplex PCR reads, yields one record per CDR3 protein. The sample contains fewer than 350,000 distinct CDR3 sequences, 13% to 15% of which appear only once. The specimen sequenced was blood. Source of these receptors: a woman in her forties or fifties with Graves' hyperthyroidism that later progressed to Graves' ophthalmopathy. Both conserved end residues are part of each CDR3. The D gene is left open where the match is weak. Clone size is stated in some rows and not others, as once, few, many or a class when expanded.

j_gene: TRBJ1-2; abundance: -; d_gene: TRBD1; v_gene: TRBV5-1; CDR3nt: TGCGCCAGCAGCCATGACAGGGGGCGCGGTTATGATGGCTACACCTTC; CDR3aa: CASSHDRGRGYDGYTF
j_gene: TRBJ1-5; abundance: many; d_gene: TRBD1; v_gene: TRBV28; CDR3nt: TGTGCCAGCAGCTGGACAGGGGATCAGCCCCAGCATTTT; CDR3aa: CASSWTGDQPQHF
j_gene: TRBJ1-5; abundance: few; d_gene: TRBD1; v_gene: TRBV28; CDR3nt: TGTGCCAGCAGTCCATTCAGACAGGGCGGCGGACAGCCCCAGCATTTT; CDR3aa: CASSPFRQGGGQPQHF
j_gene: TRBJ1-4; abundance: -; d_gene: -; v_gene: TRBV28; CDR3nt: TGTGCCAGCAGCCCGTACTCAGAGGGTAATGAAAAACTGTTTTTT; CDR3aa: CASSPYSEGNEKLFF
j_gene: TRBJ1-1; abundance: many; d_gene: TRBD1; v_gene: TRBV20-1; CDR3nt: TGCAGTGCTCCCGGGACAGAATGGGGTACTGAAGCTTTCTTT; CDR3aa: CSAPGTEWGTEAFF
j_gene: TRBJ2-7; abundance: -; d_gene: TRBD1; v_gene: TRBV29-1; CDR3nt: TGCAGCGTTGATCGGGGACAGAGCTCCTACGAGCAGTACTTC; CDR3aa: CSVDRGQSSYEQYF
j_gene: TRBJ1-2; abundance: -; d_gene: -; v_gene: TRBV16; CDR3nt: TGTGCCAGCAGCCGGATTGGGCTTTATGGCTACACCTTC; CDR3aa: CASSRIGLYGYTF
j_gene: TRBJ1-1; abundance: -; d_gene: -; v_gene: TRBV14; CDR3nt: TGTGCCAGCAGCCGTCTGGGACAAGGAGACACCGAAGCTTTCTTT; CDR3aa: CASSRLGQGDTEAFF
j_gene: TRBJ2-5; abundance: many; d_gene: -; v_gene: TRBV24-1; CDR3nt: TGTGCCACCAGTGACCACAGATTACACCAAGAGACCCAGTACTTC; CDR3aa: CATSDHRLHQETQYF
j_gene: TRBJ1-1; abundance: few; d_gene: TRBD1; v_gene: TRBV6-1; CDR3nt: TGTGCCAGCAGTGCCGGGACAGGGGAAGCTTTCTTT; CDR3aa: CASSAGTGEAFF
j_gene: TRBJ1-1; abundance: -; d_gene: -; v_gene: TRBV11-2; CDR3nt: TGTGCCAGCAGCCTCATTGGAACTGGCACTGAAGCTTTCTTT; CDR3aa: CASSLIGTGTEAFF
j_gene: TRBJ2-7; abundance: many; d_gene: TRBD2; v_gene: TRBV10-2; CDR3nt: TGCGCCAGCAGGGGGGCGGGAGGTACGGGCGAGCAGTACTTC; CDR3aa: CASRGAGGTGEQYF
j_gene: TRBJ1-2; abundance: -; d_gene: -; v_gene: TRBV7-9; CDR3nt: TGTGCCAGCAGCTCGGGCCAGCTCAAAGGCTACACCTTC; CDR3aa: CASSSGQLKGYTF
j_gene: TRBJ1-5; abundance: many; d_gene: -; v_gene: TRBV30; CDR3nt: TGTGCCTGGAGTGTTGCCCGCAATCAGCCCCAGCATTTT; CDR3aa: CAWSVARNQPQHF
j_gene: TRBJ2-2; abundance: -; d_gene: TRBD2; v_gene: TRBV28; CDR3nt: TGTGCCAGCAGCAATAGAGGCGGGAGGGCCGGGGAGCTATTTTTT; CDR3aa: CASSNRGGRAGELFF
j_gene: TRBJ2-1; abundance: many; d_gene: -; v_gene: TRBV7-3; CDR3nt: TGTGCCAGCAGCTTATCAAAGCTCCACTATGAGCAGTTCTTC; CDR3aa: CASSLSKLHYEQFF